The 17 T cell receptor beta chains below come from one sample, sequenced in a study of T-cell reconstitution after alpha-beta-depleted transplantation in children. The TCRbeta library incorporated unique molecular identifiers. From the PCR reads, TCRdb called clonotypes with MiXCR, one entry per CDR3 protein. The sample yields 450,000 to 500,000 distinct CDR3 sequences, under 15% seen once. This sample comprised PBMCs from the stem cell graft donor, obtained from the stem cell graft. The origin of the receptors is a human donor who donated a stem cell graft to a child with combined immunodeficiency.

This chain joins TRBV5-6 and TRBJ1-5; a weak D match, TRBD2 (6 bases). The end of the DNA is better explained by TRBJ2-3, so the J call may be wrong. The CDR3 is 17 amino acids. Germline V gene sequence: CDR1 SGHDT, CDR2 YYEEEE. For the CDR3, the DNA is TGTGCCAGCAGCTCCTTATCGACCGGGGGTCGCAATCAGCCCCAGTATTTT. Translation gives CASSSLSTGGRNQPQYF.

This clonotype showed up many times. V and J are TRBV6-1 and TRBJ2-3; D is undetermined. Germline values: CDR1 MNHNS, CDR2 SASEGT. Trimming shortened V by 6 bases and J by 4 bases, and 11 bases separated the two germline ends. CDR3 length: 13 amino acids. The CDR3 sequence: CASRDRGSDTQYF. CDR3 DNA sequence: TGTGCCAGCAGGGATAGAGGCTCAGATACGCAGTATTTT.

This clonotype came up many times. The V gene is TRBV6-2 or TRBV6-3, the J gene TRBJ2-2, with D possibly being TRBD2 (6 bases). V was shortened by 6 bases and J by 0 bases, with 11 bases between the two germline ends. CDR3 size: 15 residues. Germline lookup yields CDR1 MNHEY and CDR2 SVGEGT. The chain's CDR3 is CASRRGGTNTGELFF. The CDR3 bases are TGTGCCAGCAGGAGGGGCGGGACGAACACCGGGGAGCTGTTTTTT.

Only one count was recorded for this clonotype. The chain uses TRBV7-8 and TRBJ2-1; TRBD1 might be the D (6 bases). The germline V gene encodes CDR1 SGHVS and CDR2 FQNEAQ. Trimming shortened V by 3 bases and J by 6 bases, and 21 bases separated the two germline ends. The CDR3 extends over 17 amino acids. DNA for the CDR3: TGTGCCAGCAGCTTGGACGGCGCAGGGGCGCTTGGCAATGAGCAGTTCTTC. It specifies CASSLDGAGALGNEQFF. The variable domain in full, completed from reference TRBV7-8 and TRBJ2-1, reads GAGVSQSPRYKVAKRGQDVALRCDPISGHVSLFWYQQALGQGPEFLTYFQNEAQLDKSGLPSDRFFAERPEGSVSTLKIQRTQQEDSAVYLCASSLDGAGALGNEQFFGPGTRLTVL.

This sequence joins TRBV7-8 and TRBJ2-1; 8 bases line up with TRBD1. The CDR3 loop spans 16 amino acids. Germline CDR1 SGHVS, CDR2 FQNEAQ. Unmatched junction bases numbered 17, after V lost 6 bases and J lost 10 bases. For the CDR3, the DNA is TGTGCCAGCAGTTTCATCGACAGGGGATTGTCGGACGAGCAGTTCTTC. It is translated as CASSFIDRGLSDEQFF.

This clonotype was found a few times. The chain combines TRBV3-1 with TRBJ1-2; a possible D gene is TRBD1 (5 bases). The CDR3 length is 16 residues. Germline lookup yields CDR1 LGHDT and CDR2 YNNKEL (reference sequence). Trimming stripped 0 bases from V and 7 bases from J, with 18 bases between. DNA for the CDR3: TGTGCCAGCAGCCAAGATCGCCGTCAGGGCTGGTTTGGCTACACCTTC. Protein sequence: CASSQDRRQGWFGYTF.

This clonotype was seen a handful of times. The junction departs from germline at one end; a sequencing error may be responsible. The chain couples TRBV27 to TRBJ2-1; 8 bases fit TRBD2. The germline gives CDR1 MNHEY, CDR2 SMNVEV (reference sequence). The CDR3 has 16 residues. The CDR3 protein is CASSLIGAGGQGEKFF. CDR3 sequence (DNA): TGTGCCAGCAGTTTAATAGGTGCGGGGGGCCAGGGTGAGAAGTTCTTC.

This clonotype was counted many times. This chain uses TRBV20-1 with TRBJ2-7; TRBD1 aligns across 12 bases. Germline lookup yields CDR1 DFQATT and CDR2 SNEGSKA (reference sequence). This CDR3 is built from 14 residues. The V gene end was trimmed by 5 bases and the J gene end by 7 bases; junction bases not matched to a gene: 9. In nucleotides, the CDR3 is TGCAGTGCTTACTTGGGACAGGGGGCCGGGGAGCAGTACTTC. Translating it yields CSAYLGQGAGEQYF.

V and J are TRBV12-3 or TRBV12-4 and TRBJ2-4; D is undetermined. CDR3 length equals 12 residues. Trimming removed 4 bases at V and 7 bases at J, with 8 bases between. For the CDR3, the DNA is TGTGCCAGCAGTTCACAAAGGAACATTCAGTACTTC. Translated: CASSSQRNIQYF.

J is TRBJ2-7 and V is TRBV10-3, with 9 bases that match TRBD1. V trimming: 2 bases; J trimming: 7 bases; junction bases outside the gene matches: 6. Germline V gene sequence: CDR1 ENHRY, CDR2 SYGVKD. The CDR3 runs 14 residues. CDR3 loop: CAISEGPTGGEQYF. The CDR3 DNA is TGTGCCATCAGTGAGGGGCCGACAGGGGGAGAGCAGTACTTC.

This clonotype was seen a handful of times. The V call is TRBV6-5, the J call TRBJ2-3; no firm D call. The V end lost 4 bases, the J end lost 5 bases, and 19 bases lay between the germline ends. This CDR3 has 16 amino acids. Germline CDR1 is MNHEY and CDR2 is SVGAGI. This CDR3 reads CASSSVSPGDGDTQYF. CDR3 nucleotides: TGTGCCAGCAGTTCTGTGTCTCCCGGAGATGGAGATACGCAGTATTTT.

The chain joins TRBV7-2 to TRBJ2-1; perhaps D is TRBD1 or TRBD2 (5 bases each). The germline CDR1 and CDR2 sequences are SGHTA and FQGNSA. V gave up 1 base and J gave up 6 bases, with 13 bases separating them. The CDR3 has 15 residues. The CDR3 sequence is CASSLVLGASNEQFF. In DNA, the CDR3 is TGTGCCAGCAGCTTAGTCCTCGGGGCGAGCAATGAGCAGTTCTTC.

This clonotype was seen ten or more times. The chain is built from TRBV5-6 and TRBJ2-3; 9 bases are a match to TRBD1. V was pared by 7 bases and J by 2 bases, with 23 bases of the junction left unmatched. Germline lookup yields CDR1 SGHDT and CDR2 YYEEEE. The CDR3 contains 20 residues. The CDR3 here is CASAHFLGRFTGGVTDTQYF. The CDR3 DNA reads TGTGCCAGCGCGCATTTCTTGGGTCGCTTCACAGGGGGCGTCACAGATACGCAGTATTTT.

This clonotype occurred many times. The rearrangement links TRBV15 to TRBJ1-3; 7 bases match TRBD1. The CDR3 has 16 amino acids. J lost 4 bases, V lost 4 bases, and 10 bases had no gene match. CDR1 LNHNV and CDR2 YYDKDF come from the germline V gene (reference sequence). The CDR3 DNA follows: TGTGCCACCAGCAATGAAGGGGGCGCTGGAGGAAACACCATATATTTT. Translating gives CATSNEGGAGGNTIYF.

This rearrangement joins TRBV4-3 to TRBJ2-7; D is unresolved. CDR3 length: 16 residues. V lost 0 bases to trimming and J lost 0 bases, with 12 bases between them. Germline V CDR1 and CDR2: LGHNA, YSLEER. In DNA form, the CDR3 reads TGCGCCAGCAGCCAAGATCTGAGGATACGCTCCTACGAGCAGTACTTC. Translating gives CASSQDLRIRSYEQYF.

This clonotype was seen repeatedly, ten times or more. The chain is built from TRBV6-6 and TRBJ2-7, with 8 bases matching TRBD2. From germline, CDR1 is MNHNY and CDR2 SVGAGI (reference sequence). This CDR3 is 12 amino acids long. V dropped 6 bases and J dropped 7; count of bases not matched to a gene: 5. The chain's CDR3 is CASRAGVGEQYF. The CDR3 bases are TGTGCCAGCAGAGCGGGAGTAGGAGAGCAGTACTTC.

The V and J genes are TRBV29-1 and TRBJ1-2; a weak D match, TRBD1 (6 bases). The V gene's germline CDR1 is SQVTM and CDR2 ANQGSEA. The CDR3 runs 13 residues. V lost 4 bases to trimming and J lost 3 bases, with 12 bases between them. The CDR3 protein is CSVAADSHYGYTF. CDR3 DNA: TGCAGCGTTGCTGCGGACAGTCACTATGGCTACACCTTC.